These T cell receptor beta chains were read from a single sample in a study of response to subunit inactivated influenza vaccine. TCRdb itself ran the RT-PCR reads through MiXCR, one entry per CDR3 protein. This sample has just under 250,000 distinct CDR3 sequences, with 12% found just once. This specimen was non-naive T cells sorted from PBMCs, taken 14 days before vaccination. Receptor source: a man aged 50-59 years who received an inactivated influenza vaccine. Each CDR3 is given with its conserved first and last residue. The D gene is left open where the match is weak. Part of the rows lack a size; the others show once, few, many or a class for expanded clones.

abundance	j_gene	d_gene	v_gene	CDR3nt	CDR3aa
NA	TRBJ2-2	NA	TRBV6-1	TGTGCCAGCACCCGAGGCAGATCCGGGGAGCTGTTTTTT	CASTRGRSGELFF
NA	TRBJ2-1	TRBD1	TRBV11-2	TGTGCCAGCAGCTTAATGGGGACAGGGGCCTACAATGAGCAGTTCTTC	CASSLMGTGAYNEQFF
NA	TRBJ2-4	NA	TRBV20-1	TGCTGTGCTAGAGATATTCAGACGGGGGGCCTGGCCAAAAACATTCAGTACTTC	CCARDIQTGGLAKNIQYF
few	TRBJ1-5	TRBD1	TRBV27	TGTGCCAGCAGTATTGGACAGGGGTATCAGCCCCAGCATTTT	CASSIGQGYQPQHF
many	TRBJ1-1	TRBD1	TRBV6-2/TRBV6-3	TGTGCCACCTCGGGACAGGGAGAGACTGAAGCTTTCTTT	CATSGQGETEAFF
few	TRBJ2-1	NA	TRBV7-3	TGTGCCAGCAGCCCGCGCGGGACTGCCGTGCTAAATGAGCAGTTCTTC	CASSPRGTAVLNEQFF
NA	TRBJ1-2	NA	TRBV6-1	TGTGCCAGCAGCCCTACAGGGTTCTATGGCTACACCTTC	CASSPTGFYGYTF
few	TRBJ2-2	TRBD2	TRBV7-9	TGTGCCAGCAGCGTCCAAGCGGGAGGTAACCCCGGGGAGCTGTTTTTT	CASSVQAGGNPGELFF
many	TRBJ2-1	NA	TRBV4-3	TGCGCCAGCAGTCATACAAGAGGCGGAAACAATGAGCAGTTCTTC	CASSHTRGGNNEQFF
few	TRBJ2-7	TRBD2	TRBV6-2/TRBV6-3	TGTGCCAGCAGCACCTATCGACTAGCGGGGGACCGTTTTCTTGACTCCTACGAGCAGTACTTC	CASSTYRLAGDRFLDSYEQYF
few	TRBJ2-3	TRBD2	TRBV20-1	TGCAGTGCTACTAGCGGGACCACAGATACGCAGTATTTT	CSATSGTTDTQYF
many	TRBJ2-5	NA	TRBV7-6	TGTGCCAGCAGCTTAAAAACAGGGAGTACCCAGTACTTC	CASSLKTGSTQYF
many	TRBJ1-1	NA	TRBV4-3	TGCGCCAGCAGCCCCGGACATAACACTGAAGCTTTCTTT	CASSPGHNTEAFF
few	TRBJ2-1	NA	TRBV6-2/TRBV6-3	TGTGCCAGCAGAGGTCTAGCGAATGAGCAGTTCTTC	CASRGLANEQFF
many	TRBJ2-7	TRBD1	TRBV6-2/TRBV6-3	TGTGCCAGCAGTTCATGGACAGGGTACTACGAGCAGTACTTC	CASSSWTGYYEQYF
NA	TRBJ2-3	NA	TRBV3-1	TGTACCTGCAGTTTAGTGGCGGGGGCCCGAGGGGTCACAGATACGCAGTATTTT	CTCSLVAGARGVTDTQYF
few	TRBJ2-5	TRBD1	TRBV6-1	TGTGCCAGCAGTGGAAACAGGGGGCGCGGGGAGACCCAGTACTTC	CASSGNRGRGETQYF
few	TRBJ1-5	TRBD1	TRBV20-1	TGCAGTGCCCCGTCGGGGACAGGGCTAAATCAGCCCCAGCATTTT	CSAPSGTGLNQPQHF
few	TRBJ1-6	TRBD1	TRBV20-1	TGCAGTGCTAGATCAGGGGGTGGAGGCTATAATTCACCCCTCCACTTT	CSARSGGGGYNSPLHF
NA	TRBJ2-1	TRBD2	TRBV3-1	TGTGCCAGCAGCCTGAGCGGGAGGTACAATGAGCAGTTCTTC	CASSLSGRYNEQFF
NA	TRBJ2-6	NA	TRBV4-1	TGCGCCAGCAGCCAAGACTCGACAGTCCGACGCTCTGGGGCCAACGTCCTGACTTTC	CASSQDSTVRRSGANVLTF
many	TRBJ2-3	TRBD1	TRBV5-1	TGCGCCAGCAGCCAATCCCCGGGACAGGGCCACCATCGCACAGATACGCAGTATTTT	CASSQSPGQGHHRTDTQYF
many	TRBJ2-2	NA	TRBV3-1	TGTGCCAGCAGTCCCAGGGGGGGAACCGGGGAGCTGTTTTTT	CASSPRGGTGELFF
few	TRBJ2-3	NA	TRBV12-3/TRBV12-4	TGTGCCAGCAGTCTAAGGGGGAGAGTGACAGATACGCAGTATTTT	CASSLRGRVTDTQYF
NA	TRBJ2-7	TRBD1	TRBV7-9	TGTGCCAGCAGCTTAGGGTCCCGGGACAGGGACCACGAGCAGTACTTC	CASSLGSRDRDHEQYF
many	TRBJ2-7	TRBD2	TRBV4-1	TGCGCCAGCAGCCTCGGGAGGGGCCCCTACGAGCAGTACTTC	CASSLGRGPYEQYF
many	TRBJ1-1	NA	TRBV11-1	TGTGCCAGCAGCTTCGGCCCGGGGAACACTGAAGCTTTCTTT	CASSFGPGNTEAFF
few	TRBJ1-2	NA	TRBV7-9	TGTGCCAGCAGCCGGACAGCCTATGGCTACACCTTC	CASSRTAYGYTF
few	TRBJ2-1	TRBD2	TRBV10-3	TGTGCCATCAGCCCCCGGGTCGGTAGCGGGAACAATGAGCAGTTCTTC	CAISPRVGSGNNEQFF
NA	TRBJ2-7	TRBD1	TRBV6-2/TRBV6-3	TGTGCCAGCAGCCACGGACAGGAGCCGAAGTACTTC	CASSHGQEPKYF
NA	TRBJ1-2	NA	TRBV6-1	TGTGCCAGCAGCCGTCGCTATCGTCGGACAGAGGGAAGGAACTATGGCTACACCTTC	CASSRRYRRTEGRNYGYTF
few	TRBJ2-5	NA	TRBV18	TGTGCCAGCTCGGGCAGTCAAGAGACCCAGTACTTC	CASSGSQETQYF
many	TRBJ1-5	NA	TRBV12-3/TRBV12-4	TGTGCCAGCAGTTTAGGCAGCCAGCCCCAGCATTTT	CASSLGSQPQHF
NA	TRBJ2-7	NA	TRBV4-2	TGTGCCATCAGCCCCGGACCTAGCTCCTACGAGCAGTACTTC	CAISPGPSSYEQYF
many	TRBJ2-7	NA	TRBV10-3	TGTGCCATCAGTGACAGGGAACACGAGCAGTACTTC	CAISDREHEQYF
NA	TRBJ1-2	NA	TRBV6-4	TGTGCCAGCAGTGACTCGCAGGGAAAATACACCTTC	CASSDSQGKYTF
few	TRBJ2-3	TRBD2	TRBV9	TGTGCCAGCAGCGCCCGGGACTATACTAGCACAGATACGCAGTATTTT	CASSARDYTSTDTQYF
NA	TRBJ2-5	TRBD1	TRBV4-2	TGTGCCAGCAGCCAGTCAGACAGGGACGAGACCCAGTACTTC	CASSQSDRDETQYF
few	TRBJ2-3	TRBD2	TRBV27	TGTGCCAGCAGTCGGACTAGCGGGCACACAGATACGCAGTATTTT	CASSRTSGHTDTQYF
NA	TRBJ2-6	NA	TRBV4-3	TGCGCCAGCAGCCAAGATTCTTCGGCTGGGGCCAACGTCCTGACTTTC	CASSQDSSAGANVLTF
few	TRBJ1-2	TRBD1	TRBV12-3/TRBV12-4	TGTGCCAGCAGTTCGATACAGGGGACTAACTATGGCTACACCTTC	CASSSIQGTNYGYTF
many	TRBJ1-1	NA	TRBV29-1	TGCAGCGTTTCGAAGAGGACTGAAGCTTTCTTT	CSVSKRTEAFF
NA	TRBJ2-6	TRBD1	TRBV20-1	TGCAGTGCTAGCTTTATACCGGGACAGAACTCTGGGGCCAACGTCCTGACTTTC	CSASFIPGQNSGANVLTF
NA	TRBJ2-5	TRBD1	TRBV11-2	TGTGCCAGCAGCAACCGGGACAGGGTCCGGGAGACCCAGTACTTC	CASSNRDRVRETQYF
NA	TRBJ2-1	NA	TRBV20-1	TGCAGTGCTAGGCGTCCGCAGGCCTACAATGAGCAGTTCTTC	CSARRPQAYNEQFF
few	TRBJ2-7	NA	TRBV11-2	TGTGCCAGCAGCTTATTGGTCGGGGCATACGAGCAGTACTTC	CASSLLVGAYEQYF
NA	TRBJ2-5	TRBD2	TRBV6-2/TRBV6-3	TGTGCCAGCAGTTTGTATAGCGGGAGGGAAGAGACCCAGTACTTC	CASSLYSGREETQYF
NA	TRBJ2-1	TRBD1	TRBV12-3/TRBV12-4	TGTGCCAGCAGTACCGGGACAGGTAATGAGCAGTTCTTC	CASSTGTGNEQFF
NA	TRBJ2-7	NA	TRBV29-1	TGCAGCGCGTCCGGGACTTCCATCTACGAGCAGTACTTC	CSASGTSIYEQYF
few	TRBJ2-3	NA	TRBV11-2	TGTGCCAGCAGCTTTAGACCCGGACGGGGTGTGGATACGCAGTATTTT	CASSFRPGRGVDTQYF
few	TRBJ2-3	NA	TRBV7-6	TGTGCCAGCAGCTTAGAACCTAGCAACTCAGATACGCAGTATTTT	CASSLEPSNSDTQYF
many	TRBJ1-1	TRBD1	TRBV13	TGTGCCAGCAGCTTCGGACAGGGGGCTTGGTATACTGAAGCTTTCTTT	CASSFGQGAWYTEAFF